The 30 T cell receptor beta chains presented below share a single source sample, sequenced in a study of blood T cell repertoires in COVID-19. Only in-frame clones appear in the TCRdb table, and some are missing; sequencing was by immunoSEQ multiplex PCR. The data contain roughly 220,000 clones, almost 90% of them singletons. Input material: PBMCs or T cells enriched from blood (not recorded which). The receptors were sampled from a man between 25 and 39 years old who had been exposed to COVID-19.

The rearrangement uses TRBV29-1 and TRBJ1-4; 10 bases fit TRBD1. With V trimmed by 7 bases and J by 5 bases, 7 bases remained unmatched. This CDR3 has 14 amino acids. Looked up from germline, CDR1 is SQVTM and CDR2 is ANQGSEA. The CDR3 is CSATPGQGNEKLFF. The CDR3 region has the DNA TGCAGCGCCACACCGGGACAGGGGAATGAAAAACTGTTTTTT.

In regard to this clone: Given the absence of the conserved phenylalanine or tryptophan at the CDR3 end, a read error is likely. The DNA is omitted, as the CDR3 cannot be located on it reliably, and the CDR3 follows TCRdb's listing. The chain has TRBV4-2 and TRBJ2-3; whether TRBD2, the table's D call, matches the DNA was not checked. CDR1 LGHNA and CDR2 YNFKEQ come from the germline V gene. The CDR3 contains 15 residues when both ends are counted. The CDR3 protein is CASSQELTSGGVPIL.

The rearrangement joins TRBV24-1 to TRBJ2-1, with a possible D match to TRBD2 (5 bases). This CDR3 is built from 12 residues. The germline CDR1 and CDR2 sequences are KGHDR and SFDVKD. The V and J ends lost 5 bases and 10 bases respectively, with 11 bases between them. This CDR3 is CATSGSGKEQFF. Written as DNA, the CDR3 is TGTGCCACCAGTGGGTCGGGGAAGGAGCAGTTCTTC.

The chain joins TRBV6-5 to TRBJ1-2; tentative D call: TRBD1 (5 bases). The CDR3 extends over 14 amino acids. In germline, CDR1 is MNHEY, CDR2 SVGAGI. V lost 7 bases to trimming and J lost 8 bases, with 20 bases between them. The CDR3 DNA follows: TGTGCCAGCAAGATGGACATCCCAACGAGGGGCTACACCTTC. Translation: CASKMDIPTRGYTF.

CDR3 loop: CASSSSRTGELFF. CDR3 sequence (DNA): TGTGCCAGCAGCTCCTCCAGAACCGGGGAGCTGTTTTTT. The chain recombines TRBV11-3 with TRBJ2-2; no definite D call. Trimming cost V 4 bases and J 5 bases, with 8 bases left between them. The CDR3 consists of 13 residues. CDR1 and CDR2 from the germline V gene are SGHNT and YENEEA.

The chain joins TRBV2 to TRBJ2-5, with 12 bases that match TRBD2. Germline values: CDR1 SNHLY, CDR2 FYNNEI. The CDR3 is 14 residues long. The J segment lost 8 bases and the V segment lost 7 bases, leaving 8 bases of the junction unmatched. The CDR3 bases are TGTGCCAGCACCGAGGGACTAGCGGGCCTAACCCAGTACTTC. Encoded protein: CASTEGLAGLTQYF.

This clone was counted a single time. The chain combines TRBV4-1 with TRBJ1-1; 7 bases fit TRBD1. The V segment lost 4 bases and the J segment 6 bases; nucleotides outside the gene matches: 11. This CDR3 is 15 amino acids long. Germline V lookup: CDR1 MGHRA, CDR2 YSYEKL. The CDR3 protein is CASSPIQGMISEAFF. CDR3 in DNA: TGCGCCAGCAGCCCAATACAGGGGATGATATCTGAAGCTTTCTTT.

The rearrangement uses TRBV5-6 and TRBJ1-1; D might be TRBD1 (6 bases). Germline loops: CDR1 SGHDT, CDR2 YYEEEE. The CDR3 is 16 residues long. V lost 3 bases and J lost 2, with 17 bases in between. The CDR3 sequence is CASSSYRDTPNTEAFF. The CDR3 DNA reads TGTGCCAGCAGCTCGTACAGGGACACCCCCAACACTGAAGCTTTCTTT.

The chain links TRBV5-6 to TRBJ1-2; TRBD1 agrees at 11 bases. This CDR3 has 16 amino acids. The V gene end was trimmed by 4 bases and the J gene end by 8 bases; junction bases not matched to a gene: 13. The V gene's germline CDR1 is SGHDT and CDR2 YYEEEE. CDR3 loop: CASSPGTGGIVRGYTF. As DNA, the CDR3 is TGTGCCAGCAGCCCCGGGACAGGGGGGATAGTAAGGGGCTACACCTTC.

The chain has TRBV18 and TRBJ2-2; D unresolved. The CDR3 sequence is 16 residues long. Germline assignment: CDR1 KGHSH and CDR2 LQKENI. V shed 3 bases and J shed 0 bases, with 11 bases lying between them. Here the CDR3 DNA reads TGTGCCAGCTCACCCCTAGGTGGATCGAACACCGGGGAGCTGTTTTTT. Its protein product is CASSPLGGSNTGELFF.

The J gene is TRBJ2-3, the V gene TRBV11-2; D remains unclear. V lost 5 bases and J 6 bases, leaving 12 bases between the germline ends. This CDR3 is built from 13 residues. Germline lookup yields CDR1 SGHAT and CDR2 FQNNGV. This CDR3 is CASSPEHGDTQYF. Here the CDR3 DNA reads TGTGCCAGCAGCCCGGAACACGGGGATACGCAGTATTTT.

The V gene is TRBV2, the J gene TRBJ1-6; D unclear. CDR1 and CDR2 (germline): SNHLY, FYNNEI. Trimming shortened V by 3 bases and J by 0 bases, and 15 bases separated the two germline ends. The CDR3 runs 18 residues. The CDR3 spells CASSDWVGVSSYNSPLHF. DNA for the CDR3: TGTGCCAGCAGTGATTGGGTCGGGGTTAGCTCCTATAATTCACCCCTCCACTTT.

The chain combines TRBV6-5 with TRBJ1-2; D unclear. From germline, CDR1 is MNHEY and CDR2 SVGAGI. The germline V and J ends were trimmed by 6 bases and 8 bases, with 16 bases remaining between them. This CDR3 is built from 13 residues. CDR3 bases: TGTGCCAGCAGGCTCGTGCAGGCGGGGGGCTACACCTTC. This encodes CASRLVQAGGYTF.

The rearrangement links TRBV19 to TRBJ2-3, with 9 nucleotides matching TRBD2. In germline, CDR1 is LNHDA, CDR2 SQIVND (reference sequence). This CDR3 is built from 13 residues. J was trimmed by 11 bases and V by 6 bases; bases with no gene match: 9. CDR3 in DNA: TGTGCCAGTAGGGGCGGGGGGGCCGCGGAGCAGTATTTT. Its protein product is CASRGGGAAEQYF.

The chain joins TRBV21-1 to TRBJ1-1. TRBV21-1 is marked as a pseudogene. The CDR3 consists of 15 residues. The CDR3 region is CASSKCGGWGTEAFF. In DNA form, the CDR3 reads TGTGCCAGCAGCAAATGTGGAGGGTGGGGCACTGAAGCTTTCTTT.

DNA of the CDR3: TGTGCCAGCAGCTCGTCTGCAGGGGGTCCTAACACCGGGGAGCTGTTTTTT. Translation gives CASSSSAGGPNTGELFF. The rearrangement uses TRBV7-6 and TRBJ2-2; 7 positions agree with TRBD1. CDR1 and CDR2 (germline): SGHVS, FNYEAQ. CDR3 size: 17 residues. V shed 4 bases, J shed 2 bases, and the junction held 10 bases outside the gene matches.

This sequence joins TRBV5-4 and TRBJ2-7; 11 bases align to TRBD1. The CDR3 runs to 15 residues. J gave up 4 bases and V 4 bases, and 7 bases lay outside the gene matches. CDR1 is SGHNT and CDR2 is YYREEE in the germline V gene (reference sequence). CDR3 residues: CASSRRDRGGYEQYF. The CDR3 DNA is TGTGCCAGCAGCCGCCGGGACAGGGGGGGATACGAGCAGTACTTC.

This chain uses TRBV7-9 with TRBJ2-3; 9 bases line up with TRBD1. The CDR3 runs 15 residues. Germline V gene lookup returns CDR1 SEHNR and CDR2 FQNEAQ (reference sequence). V shed 2 bases, J shed 3 bases, and the junction held 3 bases outside the gene matches. CDR3 in amino acids: CASSLRGQGTDTQYF. CDR3 DNA: TGTGCCAGCAGCTTAAGGGGACAGGGAACAGATACGCAGTATTTT.

This sequence joins TRBV9 and TRBJ1-3; TRBD1 is a possible D gene (5 bases). V lost 0 bases, J lost 2 bases, and 6 bases lay in between. This CDR3 comprises 14 residues. Germline V gene data show CDR1 as SGDLS and CDR2 as YYNGEE. This chain's CDR3 is CASSVEGAGNTIYF. As DNA, the CDR3 is TGTGCCAGCAGCGTAGAAGGGGCTGGAAACACCATATATTTT.

The gene calls are TRBV11-2 and TRBJ2-5; perhaps TRBD1 as D (6 bases). The CDR3 is 15 residues long. The germline V gene has CDR1 SGHAT and CDR2 FQNNGV. The V end was cut by 8 bases, the J end by 3 bases, with 19 bases between. The CDR3 reads CASHKGGAGKETQYF. The CDR3 nucleotides read TGTGCCAGCCACAAAGGGGGAGCTGGTAAAGAGACCCAGTACTTC.

The chain recombines TRBV19 with TRBJ1-2, with 8 bases fitting TRBD1. The CDR3 is 15 amino acids. The germline CDR1 and CDR2 sequences are LNHDA and SQIVND (reference sequence). J gave up 5 bases and V 6 bases, and 11 bases lay outside the gene matches. As DNA, the CDR3 is TGTGCCAGTAGAGTTGGACAGGGACACCAGTATGGCTACACCTTC. Residues: CASRVGQGHQYGYTF.

The rearrangement links TRBV3-1 (or the pseudogene TRBV3-2) to TRBJ1-1; possible D gene TRBD1, 5 bases. This CDR3 has 13 residues. Between the trimmed V and J ends, which lost 4 bases and 11 bases, there was a span of 17 bases. CDR1 is LGHDT, CDR2 YNNKEL, per germline (reference sequence). The CDR3 sequence: CASSPQRQGLAFF. In nucleotides, the CDR3 is TGTGCCAGCAGCCCCCAGCGTCAGGGTCTCGCTTTCTTT.

This chain links TRBV4-3 with TRBJ1-1, with TRBD1 matching over 9 bases. The CDR3 is 15 residues long. J lost 9 bases, V lost 0 bases, and 8 bases had no gene match. Germline assignment: CDR1 LGHNA and CDR2 YSLEER. The CDR3 nucleotides are TGCGCCAGCAGCCAAGATTTGGGAGGGACAGGGCAAGCTTTCTTT. It specifies CASSQDLGGTGQAFF.

The genes are TRBV6-5 and TRBJ1-6; TRBD1 matches at 9 bases. CDR3 size: 15 residues. V was clipped by 6 bases and J by 10 bases; unmatched bases: 10. The germline CDR1 and CDR2 sequences are MNHEY and SVGAGI. CDR3 in amino acids: CASSPMGTGNSPLHF. The CDR3 DNA sequence: TGTGCCAGCAGCCCAATGGGGACAGGGAACTCACCCCTCCACTTT.

J is TRBJ1-6 and V is TRBV2; D is undetermined. CDR1 SNHLY and CDR2 FYNNEI come from the germline V gene. Trimming left V 7 bases short and J 4 bases short, with 11 bases between. This CDR3 comprises 14 residues. CDR3 amino acids: CASNQNSYNSPLHF. CDR3 bases: TGTGCCAGCAATCAGAACAGTTATAATTCACCCCTCCACTTT.

The gene calls are TRBV19 and TRBJ2-1; D remains ambiguous. V was shortened by 2 bases and J by 0 bases, with 14 bases between the two germline ends. CDR1 LNHDA and CDR2 SQIVND come from the germline V gene (reference sequence). The CDR3 covers 17 residues. CDR3 loop: CASSIFAQISSYNEQFF. As DNA, the CDR3 is TGTGCCAGTAGTATATTCGCACAGATCAGCTCCTACAATGAGCAGTTCTTC.

V gene TRBV16 combines with J gene TRBJ2-5, with D possibly matching TRBD1 (6 bases). The germline V and J ends were trimmed by 2 bases and 4 bases, with 14 bases remaining between them. This CDR3 is 15 amino acids long. The V gene's germline CDR1 is KGHSY and CDR2 FQNENV. The CDR3 spells CASSQDRRGPETQYF. For the CDR3, the DNA is TGTGCCAGCAGCCAAGACAGGCGCGGCCCAGAGACCCAGTACTTC.

The V and J genes are TRBV6-2 or TRBV6-3 and TRBJ2-3; D remains unclear. CDR1 is MNHEY, CDR2 SVGEGT, per germline. CDR3 length: 14 amino acids. V gave up 2 bases and J gave up 2 bases, with 8 bases separating them. CDR3 bases: TGTGCCAGCAGTTACGTCCCTTCCACAGATACGCAGTATTTT. It encodes CASSYVPSTDTQYF.

The chain has TRBV19 and TRBJ1-1; perhaps TRBD1 as D (5 bases). The CDR3 is 14 residues long. CDR1 is LNHDA and CDR2 is SQIVND in the germline V gene (reference sequence). With 1 base removed from V and 6 bases from J, the gap between germline ends came to 12 bases. CDR3 DNA sequence: TGTGCCAGTAGTATAGTTCAGGGTCGGGCTGAAGCTTTCTTT. It translates to CASSIVQGRAEAFF.

The rearrangement uses TRBV5-1 and TRBJ1-3; D unclear. CDR3 length: 13 residues. CDR1 is SGHRS, CDR2 YFSETQ, per germline. Trimming took 1 base from V and 1 from J, leaving 3 bases between them. CDR3 sequence (DNA): TGCGCCAGCAGCTTGACATCTGGAAACACCATATATTTT. Protein: CASSLTSGNTIYF.